A selection of T cell receptor beta chains follows, all from one sample in a study of blood T cell repertoires in COVID-19. Sequencing was performed with immunoSEQ multiplex PCR; in TCRdb, only in-frame clones are kept and a portion is missing. The data hold 200,000 to 250,000 clones, with around four fifths observed a single time. Sequencing was carried out using peripheral blood. These receptors originate from a woman in her thirties or forties with active or convalescent COVID-19. The CDR3 runs from the conserved cysteine through the conserved F or W. The D gene is left open where the match is weak. Clone size is not always given. Where it is, it says once, few, many or a class for expanded clones.

. | TRBJ1-5 | TRBV6-5 | . | CASSPRGFSQPQHF | TGTGCCAGCAGTCCTCGGGGGTTCAGTCAGCCCCAGCATTTT
. | TRBJ1-3 | TRBV2 | . | CASSQGNTIYF | TGTGCCAGCAGCCAGGGAAACACCATATATTTT
. | TRBJ1-1 | TRBV7-9 | . | CASSRTGGTEAFF | TGTGCCAGCAGCCGCACGGGGGGAACTGAAGCTTTCTTT
. | TRBJ2-7 | TRBV5-1 | TRBD1 | CASSPGQGPYEQYF | TGCGCCAGCAGCCCGGGACAGGGACCCTACGAGCAGTACTTC
. | TRBJ1-2 | TRBV6-1 | . | CASSEAIVGYTF | TGTGCCAGCAGTGAAGCAATCGTTGGCTACACCTTC
. | TRBJ1-1 | TRBV5-1 | . | CASSLRGGTEAFF | TGCGCCAGCAGCTTGCGGGGGGGCACTGAAGCTTTCTTT
. | TRBJ1-2 | TRBV5-1 | TRBD1 | CASSSGGQGYGYTF | TGCGCCAGCAGCTCGGGGGGACAGGGCTATGGCTACACCTTC
. | TRBJ2-2 | TRBV5-1 | . | CASRTRGPNTGELFF | TGCGCCAGCAGAACGCGGGGGCCGAACACCGGGGAGCTGTTTTTT
few | TRBJ1-1 | TRBV12-3/TRBV12-4 | . | CASSPATARAFF | TGTGCCAGCAGTCCGGCGACAGCGAGGGCTTTCTTT
few | TRBJ1-3 | TRBV30 | . | CAWDEAPGNTIYF | TGTGCCTGGGACGAGGCGCCTGGAAACACCATATATTTT
. | TRBJ2-1 | TRBV27 | TRBD2 | CASSLGLTSGGREQFF | TGTGCCAGCAGTTTAGGGTTAACTAGCGGGGGACGGGAGCAGTTCTTC
. | TRBJ1-5 | TRBV4-2 | . | CASSQDGREGYQPQHF | TGTGCCAGCAGCCAAGATGGGCGGGAAGGATATCAGCCCCAGCATTTT
. | TRBJ2-1 | TRBV30 | TRBD2 | CAWSVGGGKEFF | TGTGCCTGGAGTGTGGGCGGGGGAAAGGAGTTCTTC
. | TRBJ1-1 | TRBV5-6 | TRBD1 | CASSYAGGVTEAFF | TGTGCCAGCAGCTACGCAGGGGGCGTCACTGAAGCTTTCTTT
few | TRBJ1-2 | TRBV28 | . | CASSFGETSHGYTF | TGTGCCAGCAGTTTTGGGGAGACGTCCCATGGCTACACCTTC
few | TRBJ1-1 | TRBV4-1 | TRBD1 | CASSQDRGQGAAEAFF | TGCGCCAGCAGCCAAGACCGGGGACAGGGGGCGGCTGAAGCTTTCTTT